The 17 T cell receptor beta chains in this list originate from one sample, sequenced in a study of PD-1 blockade in classical Hodgkin lymphoma. Every patient was affected by relapse after autologous stem cell transplantation, while exposure to brentuximab vedotin was not uniform. Here immunoSEQ multiplex PCR was the method, and the copy in TCRdb shows in-frame clones only, minus some. The sample consists of around 30,000 clones, 71% of them appearing once. The sample was peripheral blood mononuclear cells (PBMCs), taken before the second cycle of nivolumab. The receptors derive from a human donor with classical Hodgkin lymphoma.

In its sample, this clone ranks as large (0.1 to 1%). CDR3 in DNA: TGTGCCAGCAGTCTAACCGGGACAGGGGACACCGGGGAGCTGTTTTTT. This codes for CASSLTGTGDTGELFF. The chain is built from TRBV6-6 and TRBJ2-2; 10 nucleotides agree with TRBD1. The V gene end was trimmed by 5 bases and the J gene end by 3 bases; junction bases not matched to a gene: 6. Germline-derived CDR1 and CDR2 are MNHNY and SVGAGI (reference sequence). The CDR3 has 16 residues.

The chain is built from TRBV2 and TRBJ1-6; TRBD1 aligns across 9 bases. Per germline, CDR1 SNHLY and CDR2 FYNNEI. CDR3 length: 14 residues. V lost 3 bases to trimming and J lost 7 bases; unmatched junction nucleotides: 1. The CDR3 coding sequence is TGTGCCAGCAGTGATGGACAGGGGAATTCACCCCTCCACTTT. Translating gives CASSDGQGNSPLHF.

The chain recombines TRBV5-4 with TRBJ2-5, with 8 bases matching TRBD1. The CDR3 contains 17 residues. CDR1 and CDR2 (germline): SGHNT, YYREEE (reference sequence). With 2 bases clipped from V and 4 bases from J, the junction kept 13 bases outside the gene matches. The CDR3 DNA reads as TGTGCCAGCAGCTTAGGCCCTGGACAGGGTCTTATAGAGACCCAGTACTTC. This translates into CASSLGPGQGLIETQYF.

The gene calls are TRBV6-6 and TRBJ2-7, with D hard to call. Germline lookup yields CDR1 MNHNY and CDR2 SVGAGI (reference sequence). With 0 bases removed from V and 4 bases from J, the gap between germline ends came to 4 bases. This CDR3 comprises 12 residues. CDR3 loop: CASSYSRYEQYF. The DNA for the CDR3 is TGTGCCAGCAGTTACTCCCGATACGAGCAGTACTTC.

This chain connects TRBV4-1 to TRBJ1-6, with D unclear. The CDR3 covers 17 residues. Germline V gene data show CDR1 as MGHRA and CDR2 as YSYEKL. The V and J ends lost 1 base and 14 bases respectively, with 24 bases between them. CDR3 sequence: CASSQVGSTMPHSTLHF. DNA of the CDR3: TGCGCCAGCAGCCAAGTCGGGTCGACGATGCCCCATTCGACCCTCCACTTT.

This clone was seen a handful of times. The chain is built from TRBV7-2 and TRBJ2-3, with a possible D match to TRBD2 (5 bases). CDR1 and CDR2 from the germline V gene are SGHTA and FQGNSA. This CDR3 has 14 residues. The V end lost 1 base, the J end lost 5 bases, and 10 bases lay between the germline ends. The CDR3 is CASSLDSEVDTQYF. In DNA form, the CDR3 reads TGTGCCAGCAGCTTAGACTCGGAGGTAGATACGCAGTATTTT.

V is TRBV28 and J is TRBJ2-7, with 7 bases lining up with TRBD1. Germline V lookup: CDR1 MDHEN, CDR2 SYDVKM. The CDR3 covers 14 residues. V lost 1 base to trimming and J lost 3 bases; unmatched junction nucleotides: 3. The CDR3, as DNA: TGTGCCAGCAGTTTATTCCCAGGGGGCTACGAGCAGTACTTC. This translates into CASSLFPGGYEQYF.

This clone was recorded a few times. This chain connects TRBV4-1 to TRBJ2-3, with D perhaps TRBD2 (5 bases). The V and J ends lost 4 bases and 3 bases respectively, with 11 bases between them. Germline assignment: CDR1 MGHRA and CDR2 YSYEKL. CDR3 length: 14 residues. CDR3 in DNA: TGCGCCAGCAGCCTCGGGGTAGCTACAGATACGCAGTATTTT. This codes for CASSLGVATDTQYF.

The chain couples TRBV5-4 to TRBJ1-1; D gene unclear. The V gene's germline CDR1 is SGHNT and CDR2 YYREEE (reference sequence). The V and J ends lost 1 base and 7 bases respectively, with 8 bases between them. This CDR3 spans 12 amino acids. CDR3 in amino acids: CASSLLRGEAFF. The CDR3 bases are TGTGCCAGCAGCTTGTTGCGCGGTGAAGCTTTCTTT. Full variable domain (rest looked up from reference TRBV5-4 and TRBJ1-1): ETGVTQSPTHLIKTRGQQVTLRCSSQSGHNTVSWYQQALGQGPQFIFQYYREEENGRGNFPPRFSGLQFPNYSSELNVNALELDDSALYLCASSLLRGEAFFGQGTRLTVV.

There are a few counts of this clone. This chain uses TRBV11-2 with TRBJ2-5; D might be TRBD2 (6 bases). CDR3 length: 15 residues. Germline V gene lookup returns CDR1 SGHAT and CDR2 FQNNGV. V lost 0 bases and J lost 1, with 9 bases in between. CDR3 sequence reads: CASSLEAGSQETQYF. The DNA of the CDR3 is TGTGCCAGCAGCTTAGAGGCGGGATCCCAAGAGACCCAGTACTTC.

This clone was observed once. J is TRBJ1-2 and V is TRBV18; TRBD1 might be the D (6 bases). This CDR3 has 15 amino acids. V was shortened by 6 bases and J by 6 bases, with 20 bases between the two germline ends. From germline, CDR1 is KGHSH and CDR2 LQKENI. The CDR3 nucleotides read TGTGCCAGCTCGTTAATTAACCGGGACAACGATGGCTACACCTTC. Its translation is CASSLINRDNDGYTF.

The chain recombines TRBV9 with TRBJ1-6; the D is unclear. The germline V and J ends were trimmed by 3 bases and 11 bases, with 15 bases remaining between them. The germline gives CDR1 SGDLS, CDR2 YYNGEE. The CDR3 has 14 residues. This chain's CDR3 is CASSARGSGAPLHF. The CDR3 DNA follows: TGTGCCAGCAGCGCACGGGGTTCTGGGGCACCCCTCCACTTT.

This clone has just one count. This chain uses TRBV7-9 with TRBJ2-1; D remains unclear. This CDR3 region has 13 residues. Germline CDR1 is SEHNR and CDR2 is FQNEAQ (reference sequence). The V end was cut by 3 bases, the J end by 7 bases, with 10 bases between. This chain's CDR3 is CASSLANSNEQFF. In nucleotides, the CDR3 is TGTGCCAGCAGCTTGGCGAACTCTAATGAGCAGTTCTTC. Looking up the rest from reference TRBV7-9 and TRBJ2-1 gives the full variable domain: DTGVSQNPRHKITKRGQNVTFRCDPISEHNRLYWYRQTLGQGPEFLTYFQNEAQLEKSRLLSDRFSAERPKGSFSTLEIQRTEQGDSAMYLCASSLANSNEQFFGPGTRLTVL.

The chain couples TRBV7-4 to TRBJ1-6; maybe TRBD1 (5 bases). The V and J ends lost 5 bases and 7 bases respectively, with 21 bases between them. Germline CDR1 SGHVT, CDR2 SQSDAQ. The CDR3 covers 17 residues. The CDR3 spells CASSPSPDRPINSPLHF. CDR3 nucleotide sequence: TGTGCCAGCAGCCCTAGCCCCGACAGACCGATAAATTCACCCCTCCACTTT.

The CDR3 bases are TGTGCCAGCAGCCGCCGATCGGGCAGTTTCTACAATGAGCAGTTCTTC. It translates to CASSRRSGSFYNEQFF. V gene TRBV5-6 combines with J gene TRBJ2-1; D gene uncertain. V lost 4 bases, J lost 3 bases, and 17 bases lay in between. The CDR3 runs 16 residues. The germline V gene encodes CDR1 SGHDT and CDR2 YYEEEE. The entire variable domain, with the rest obtained from reference TRBV5-6 and TRBJ2-1, is as follows: DAGVTQSPTHLIKTRGQQVTLRCSPKSGHDTVSWYQQALGQGPQFIFQYYEEEERQRGNFPDRFSGHQFPNYSSELNVNALLLGDSALYLCASSRRSGSFYNEQFFGPGTRLTVL.

The gene calls are TRBV18 and TRBJ1-1, with 11 bases matching TRBD1. The CDR3 runs to 14 residues. The V gene end was trimmed by 6 bases and the J gene end by 5 bases; junction bases not matched to a gene: 5. Germline V CDR1 and CDR2: KGHSH, LQKENI. The CDR3 DNA reads as TGTGCCAGCTCGGGGACAGGGGGAAGAACTGAAGCTTTCTTT. This sequence encodes CASSGTGGRTEAFF. Variable domain in full (rest from reference TRBV18 and TRBJ1-1): NAGVMQNPRHLVRRRGQEARLRCSPMKGHSHVYWYRQLPEEGLKFMVYLQKENIIDESGMPKERFSAEFPKEGPSILRIQQVVRGDSAAYFCASSGTGGRTEAFFGQGTRLTVV.

This clone was picked up a small number of times. The chain employs TRBV6-1 and TRBJ2-7; D gene ambiguous. V lost 6 bases and J lost 3, with 18 bases in between. Germline V CDR1 and CDR2: MNHNS, SASEGT. This CDR3 is 15 amino acids long. The CDR3 nucleotides are TGTGCCAGCAGAGACCAGACACTGCGGCACTACGAGCAGTACTTC. It encodes CASRDQTLRHYEQYF.